Following are 30 T cell receptor beta chains from one sample sequenced in a study of radiotherapy plus CTLA-4 blockade in lung cancer (dated by TCRdb to between 2018 and 2020). Libraries were made using the immunoSEQ multiplex PCR assay. TCRdb provides this immuneACCESS table in a form limited to in-frame rearrangements. Some clones are lacking; in checked studies, under half of them reflect an unresolved V gene, and why the rest are absent is not known. Counted in this sample were around 78,000 clones; about 78% of them appeared once. 3% to 4.5% of the sample comes from the top ten. Source: peripheral blood, taken from a patient treated with radiotherapy plus ipilimumab. The source of these receptors is a human donor with non-small cell lung cancer who had a partial response to radiotherapy plus ipilimumab. Some clones in this sample may be carry-over from other donors' samples.

This sequence joins TRBV27 and TRBJ2-2, with 7 bases identical to TRBD2. This CDR3 has 15 amino acids. Unmatched junction bases numbered 5, after V lost 2 bases and J lost 5 bases. Germline CDR1 and CDR2: MNHEY and SMNVEV (reference sequence). The DNA of the CDR3 is TGTGCCAGCAGTTTAACCCCTAGCGGTACCGGGGAGCTGTTTTTT. Translated: CASSLTPSGTGELFF.

The chain couples TRBV4-2 to TRBJ2-2; TRBD1 might be the D (5 bases). Germline V lookup: CDR1 LGHNA, CDR2 YNFKEQ. Trimming removed 5 bases from V and 4 bases from J, with 29 bases in between. The CDR3 is made up of 20 amino acids. The CDR3 bases are TGTGCCAGCAGCGAACCCCTGGACAATGTAGTGGGCCCACCCACCGGGGAGCTGTTTTTT. Its protein product is CASSEPLDNVVGPPTGELFF.

This sequence joins TRBV7-3 and TRBJ2-2; 9 nucleotides match TRBD2. The trim removed 0 bases at V and 6 bases at J, leaving 5 bases unmatched. This CDR3 spans 16 amino acids. Per germline, CDR1 SGHTA and CDR2 FQGTGA. For the CDR3, the DNA is TGTGCCAGCAGCTTAACTAGCGGGAGTGGGGCCGGGGAGCTGTTTTTT. This gives the protein CASSLTSGSGAGELFF. The full variable domain, its missing parts supplied by reference TRBV7-3 and TRBJ2-2, is GAGVSQTPSNKVTEKGKYVELRCDPISGHTALYWYRQSLGQGPEFLIYFQGTGAADDSGLPNDRFFAVRPEGSVSTLKIQRTERGDSAVYLCASSLTSGSGAGELFFGEGSRLTVL.

This clone was seen a few times. The chain employs TRBV7-6 and TRBJ2-5; TRBD2 matches at 12 bases. Germline CDR1 and CDR2: SGHVS and FNYEAQ. The CDR3 is made up of 18 amino acids. J was trimmed by 2 bases and V by 1 base; bases with no gene match: 8. The CDR3 region is CASSLGLAGAASQETQYF. CDR3 DNA sequence: TGTGCCAGCAGCTTAGGACTAGCGGGGGCTGCTAGTCAAGAGACCCAGTACTTC.

The genes are TRBV7-2 and TRBJ2-7; TRBD2 aligns across 9 bases. The CDR3 has 17 amino acids. The germline V gene encodes CDR1 SGHTA and CDR2 FQGNSA. The ends lost 1 base at V and 4 bases at J; junction bases unmatched: 11. The CDR3, as DNA: TGTGCCAGCAGCTTAGTGGGTACTAGCGGGCTCCGGTACGAGCAGTACTTC. This encodes CASSLVGTSGLRYEQYF.

The chain combines TRBV19 with TRBJ1-1; D is unresolved. This CDR3 contains 18 residues. The germline V and J ends were trimmed by 6 bases and 1 base, with 24 bases remaining between them. The V gene's germline CDR1 is LNHDA and CDR2 SQIVND (reference sequence). The CDR3 region is CASSRRIPIPGKNTEAFF. The DNA for the CDR3 is TGTGCCAGTAGCAGACGAATACCCATTCCCGGGAAGAACACTGAAGCTTTCTTT.

V and J are TRBV7-2 and TRBJ2-5, with 14 bases that match TRBD2. With V trimmed by 4 bases and J by 2 bases, 3 bases remained unmatched. Germline values: CDR1 SGHTA, CDR2 FQGNSA. The CDR3 covers 16 residues. The CDR3 bases are TGTGCCAGCAGCTCCGGGACTAGCGGGGGACAAGAGACCCAGTACTTC. This gives the protein CASSSGTSGGQETQYF.

The chain links TRBV5-1 to TRBJ2-5; the D is unclear. Germline CDR1 reads SGHRS; CDR2 reads YFSETQ. The CDR3 is 14 residues long. The V and J ends lost 2 bases and 3 bases respectively, with 11 bases between them. For the CDR3, the DNA is TGCGCCAGCAGCTTCCGCGGTGAAGAAGAGACCCAGTACTTC. Protein: CASSFRGEEETQYF.

This clone was recorded a few times. The chain has TRBV28 and TRBJ1-3; 7 bases are shared with TRBD1. J gave up 9 bases and V 10 bases, and 9 bases lay outside the gene matches. This CDR3 has 12 residues. CDR1 is MDHEN, CDR2 SYDVKM, per germline. The CDR3 DNA is TGTGCCACCCGGGACAGTAGGGCCACCATATATTTT. Its protein product is CATRDSRATIYF.

This clone came up a few times. The rearrangement uses TRBV19 and TRBJ1-4; 8 nucleotides agree with TRBD1. CDR3 length equals 13 residues. V was pared by 9 bases and J by 13 bases, with 13 bases of the junction left unmatched. The germline CDR1 and CDR2 sequences are LNHDA and SQIVND (reference sequence). The CDR3 region is CASNPSDRVGLFF. DNA for the CDR3: TGTGCCAGCAATCCTTCGGACAGGGTCGGACTGTTTTTT.

The CDR3 bases are TGTGCCAGCGTCCAAGCCGGCGGGGGGGCGGGCGAGCAGTACTTC. Translated: CASVQAGGGAGEQYF. The rearrangement joins TRBV2 to TRBJ2-7; 9 bases are a match to TRBD2. There are 15 residues in the CDR3. Germline V gene sequence: CDR1 SNHLY, CDR2 FYNNEI. After removal of 8 bases from V and 6 bases from J, the junction contained 14 bases not matched to a gene.

The chain combines TRBV29-1 with TRBJ2-5, with D tentatively TRBD2 (6 bases). V was shortened by 7 bases and J by 2 bases, with 8 bases between the two germline ends. CDR1 SQVTM and CDR2 ANQGSEA come from the germline V gene. The CDR3 contains 11 residues. The CDR3 sequence is CSAREQETQYF. The DNA of the CDR3 is TGCAGCGCCCGGGAGCAAGAGACCCAGTACTTC.

CDR3 sequence reads: CASRGSRAPYEQYF. The CDR3 DNA sequence: TGTGCCAGCAGGGGGTCGAGGGCTCCCTACGAGCAGTACTTC. The rearrangement uses TRBV6-5 and TRBJ2-7; D perhaps matches TRBD2 (5 bases). Germline V gene lookup returns CDR1 MNHEY and CDR2 SVGAGI. This CDR3 has 14 amino acids. The germline V and J ends were trimmed by 6 bases and 2 bases, with 14 bases remaining between them.

V usage is TRBV28 and J usage is TRBJ1-5; unclear D gene. The CDR3 sequence is 11 residues long. Germline CDR1 is MDHEN and CDR2 is SYDVKM. V dropped 6 bases and J dropped 11 bases, with 11 bases sitting between them. The CDR3 DNA reads as TGTGCCAGCAGCTTACAGAGGGCCCAGCATTTT. Translated: CASSLQRAQHF.

The gene calls are TRBV28 and TRBJ1-1, with 9 bases matching TRBD1. The germline gives CDR1 MDHEN, CDR2 SYDVKM. V shed 11 bases and J 4 bases; nucleotides not matched to a gene: 8. CDR3 length: 13 residues. The CDR3 DNA sequence: TGTGCCGCATTAGGACAGGGGATCACTGAAGCTTTCTTT. This encodes CAALGQGITEAFF.

This chain connects TRBV7-8 to TRBJ1-5; no firm D call. The CDR3 is 15 amino acids. Germline CDR1 SGHVS, CDR2 FQNEAQ. V shed 1 base and J shed 5 bases, with 12 bases lying between them. The CDR3 DNA sequence: TGTGCCAGCAGCTTAGTAGGCAGGAGGGATCAGCCCCAGCATTTT. Protein: CASSLVGRRDQPQHF.

This chain links TRBV28 with TRBJ2-7; TRBD2 aligns across 9 bases. The CDR3 is made up of 14 amino acids. With 2 bases clipped from V and 6 bases from J, the junction kept 5 bases outside the gene matches. CDR1 is MDHEN and CDR2 is SYDVKM in the germline V gene. CDR3 coding DNA: TGTGCCAGCAGTTTAGCGGGAGGGCCCGGCGAGCAGTACTTC. Translating gives CASSLAGGPGEQYF.

This chain connects TRBV11-3 to TRBJ2-5; 10 bases are a match to TRBD1. Losses at the gene ends were 1 base for V and 5 bases for J; bases not matched to a gene: 7. Looked up from germline, CDR1 is SGHNT and CDR2 is YENEEA. The CDR3 is 16 residues long. As DNA, the CDR3 is TGTGCCAGCAGCTTAGGATCGACAGGGGGCTGGGAGACCCAGTACTTC. It translates to CASSLGSTGGWETQYF. The variable domain in full, completed from reference TRBV11-3 and TRBJ2-5, reads EAGVVQSPRYKIIEKKQPVAFWCNPISGHNTLYWYLQNLGQGPELLIRYENEEAVDDSQLPKDRFSAERLKGVDSTLKIQPAELGDSAVYLCASSLGSTGGWETQYFGPGTRLLVL.

The CDR3: CASQDRENTEAFF. DNA for the CDR3: TGTGCCAGCCAGGACAGGGAGAACACTGAAGCTTTCTTT. This chain joins TRBV2 and TRBJ1-1; 8 nucleotides line up with TRBD1. V shed 8 bases and J 1 base; nucleotides not matched to a gene: 3. The CDR3 is 13 residues long. Germline V lookup: CDR1 SNHLY, CDR2 FYNNEI.

This clone was counted between two and nine times. CDR3: CASSLAQGFEAFF. CDR3 nucleotide sequence: TGTGCCAGCAGCTTGGCCCAGGGATTTGAAGCTTTCTTT. The V call is TRBV5-4, the J call TRBJ1-1; maybe TRBD1 (5 bases). From germline, CDR1 is SGHNT and CDR2 YYREEE (reference sequence). The CDR3 is made up of 13 amino acids. V was clipped by 0 bases and J by 7 bases, with 10 bases between them.

This clone was seen once. This chain links TRBV5-4 with TRBJ2-3; the match to TRBD2 covers 13 bases. Germline V gene data show CDR1 as SGHNT and CDR2 as YYREEE (reference sequence). The CDR3 totals 15 residues. Losses at the gene ends were 9 bases for V and 8 bases for J; bases not matched to a gene: 12. The CDR3: CAIAPLAGGQGTQYF. CDR3 sequence (DNA): TGTGCCATCGCACCACTAGCGGGGGGGCAGGGTACGCAGTATTTT.

This clone has only a few counts. The V and J genes are TRBV6-6 and TRBJ2-7; D gene uncertain. Germline assignment: CDR1 MNHNY and CDR2 SVGAGI (reference sequence). V was cut by 2 bases and J by 4 bases, with 6 bases left in between. The CDR3 consists of 12 residues. The CDR3 reads CASSYGRYEQYF. Here the CDR3 DNA reads TGTGCCAGCAGTTACGGGCGTTACGAGCAGTACTTC.

The chain's CDR3 is CASSLGRGEQYF. CDR3 coding DNA: TGTGCCAGCAGCTTAGGGCGGGGAGAGCAGTACTTC. The chain is built from TRBV7-8 and TRBJ2-7, with D possibly matching TRBD2 (6 bases). V was cut by 1 base and J by 7 bases, with 8 bases left in between. Germline-derived CDR1 and CDR2 are SGHVS and FQNEAQ. This CDR3 is 12 amino acids long.

The CDR3, as DNA: TGTGCCAGCAGCAAAGTTGTCAGCGGGGGCACCGAGCAGTACTTC. Translation: CASSKVVSGGTEQYF. The rearrangement links TRBV7-2 to TRBJ2-5; 8 positions match TRBD2. The J call may be mistaken, given a closer DNA end match to TRBJ2-7. CDR1 and CDR2 from the germline V gene are SGHTA and FQGNSA. The CDR3 has 15 residues.

V usage is TRBV4-3 and J usage is TRBJ2-2; D unresolved. The CDR3 is 12 residues long. The V end was cut by 2 bases, the J end by 6 bases, with 4 bases between. Germline V gene sequence: CDR1 LGHNA, CDR2 YSLEER. The CDR3: CASSQLSGELFF. The CDR3 DNA reads as TGCGCCAGCAGCCAACTATCCGGGGAGCTGTTTTTT.

This chain joins TRBV7-9 and TRBJ2-7; D gene unclear. The germline V gene encodes CDR1 SEHNR and CDR2 FQNEAQ (reference sequence). The CDR3 has 12 amino acids. The V and J ends lost 1 base and 2 bases respectively, with 3 bases between them. The CDR3 loop reads CASSLDTYEQYF. CDR3 DNA sequence: TGTGCCAGCAGCTTAGACACCTACGAGCAGTACTTC.

The chain joins TRBV10-3 to TRBJ2-5; the D gene is possibly TRBD2 (7 bases). Near its end, the DNA agrees better with TRBJ2-7, so the J call may be wrong. Looked up from germline, CDR1 is ENHRY and CDR2 is SYGVKD. The CDR3 is 15 amino acids. For the CDR3, the DNA is TGTGCCATCAGTGATCTTGGGGGGGCTACCTACGAGCAGTACTTC. It yields the protein CAISDLGGATYEQYF.

V and J are TRBV28 and TRBJ2-7; no clear D. This CDR3 comprises 11 residues. V gave up 8 bases and J gave up 2 bases, with 7 bases separating them. Germline-derived CDR1 and CDR2 are MDHEN and SYDVKM. DNA of the CDR3: TGTGCCAGCGGGCCACCCTACGAGCAGTACTTC. Translated, it gives CASGPPYEQYF.

The J gene is TRBJ1-2, the V gene TRBV6-5; D perhaps matches TRBD1 (5 bases). The V end was cut by 5 bases, the J end by 4 bases, with 17 bases between. The CDR3 runs to 15 residues. From germline, CDR1 is MNHEY and CDR2 SVGAGI. CDR3 amino acids: CASSARAGALYGYTF. The CDR3, as DNA: TGTGCCAGCAGTGCCCGGGCTGGGGCCCTCTATGGCTACACCTTC.

The CDR3 bases are TGTGCCAGCAGTCCCGGCAGGGACAGCACTGAAGCTTTCTTT. Amino acid sequence: CASSPGRDSTEAFF. This rearrangement joins TRBV21-1 to TRBJ1-1; TRBD1, the table's D call, was not compared with the DNA. TRBV21-1 is assigned pseudogene status. The CDR3 is 14 amino acids.